This T cell receptor (beta chain) was sequenced in a study of blood T cell repertoires in COVID-19. Overall study context: Acute and convalescent COVID-19 specimens originated in the United States, Italy and Spain. T cells, B-cell-depleted T cells, or PBMCs provided the cDNA or gDNA that served as material.

The CDR3 covers 11 residues. CDR1 and CDR2 from the germline V gene are ENHRY and SYGVKD. The ends were cut back, 10 bases at V and 3 bases at J, with 8 bases in the middle. Original analysis: By means of reference gene primer amplification, nucleated cell counts were estimated. Clones were sequenced by immunoSEQ multiplex PCR, and TCRdb holds only the in-frame ones, with some missing. That table gives V, J and clone size, and the DNA gave D and trimming. This table holds roughly 100,000 clones, about 91% found once. The sequenced material came from peripheral blood. The chain links TRBV10-3 to TRBJ2-3; no firm D call. The clonotype was recovered from a woman of 80 years or more with active COVID-19. CDR3 nucleotides: TGTGCCACCCAGGCGACAGATACGCAGTATTTT. Encoded protein: CATQATDTQYF.